Listed below are T cell receptor beta chains from one sample, sequenced in a study of Graves' ophthalmopathy and Graves' hyperthyroidism. Using its own MiXCR run on the multiplex PCR reads, TCRdb lists one record per CDR3 protein. This table holds roughly 610,000 distinct CDR3 sequences, approximately 21% found once. The sample was peripheral blood. The receptors originated from a woman aged 18-29 years with stable Graves' hyperthyroidism. Some clones in this sample may be carry-over from other donors' samples. CDR3s include the opening cysteine and the closing phenylalanine or tryptophan. A D gene is named only where the DNA matches it firmly. Expanded clones get a size class; other rows say once, few or many, or leave the size out.

d_call	cdr3_length	v_call	j_call	clone_size	cdr3_aa	cdr3_nt
NA	13	TRBV6-5	TRBJ1-5	NA	CASSYGPNQPQHF	TGTGCCAGCAGTTATGGACCTAATCAGCCCCAGCATTTT
TRBD2	15	TRBV6-4	TRBJ2-3	NA	CASKGGATSTDTQYF	TGTGCCAGCAAGGGAGGGGCTACTAGCACAGATACGCAGTATTTT
NA	13	TRBV7-9	TRBJ2-2	few	CATGAPNTGELFF	TGTGCAACCGGAGCTCCCAACACCGGGGAGCTGTTTTTT
NA	16	TRBV28	TRBJ2-7	many	CASRRYLTSGSYEQYF	TGTGCCTCGCGGCGGTACTTGACTTCAGGATCCTACGAGCAGTACTTC
NA	14	TRBV19	TRBJ2-7	NA	CASSSSRDLYEQYF	TGTGCCAGTAGTTCCTCTAGGGACCTCTACGAGCAGTACTTC
TRBD1	16	TRBV10-3	TRBJ1-2	many	CATFSPSGQDRYGYTF	TGTGCCACCTTCTCACCCTCGGGACAGGACCGCTATGGCTACACCTTC
NA	16	TRBV6-5	TRBJ1-1	many	CASSYDPGSMNTEAFF	TGTGCCAGCAGTTACGACCCAGGGTCTATGAACACTGAAGCTTTCTTT
NA	12	TRBV4-1	TRBJ1-3	many	CASSRIGDTIYF	TGCGCCAGCAGCCGGATCGGGGACACCATATATTTT
NA	13	TRBV27	TRBJ1-2	NA	CASSLARGAGYTF	TGTGCCAGCAGTTTAGCCCGGGGGGCTGGCTACACCTTC
NA	16	TRBV13	TRBJ2-7	many	CASSPAGTTKTYEQYF	TGTGCCAGCAGCCCAGCCGGGACAACTAAAACCTACGAGCAGTACTTC
NA	16	TRBV6-1	TRBJ1-5	many	CASSGDGGYSNQPQHF	TGTGCCAGCAGTGGGGACGGGGGATATAGCAATCAGCCCCAGCATTTT